This T cell receptor beta chain appears in the sequencing data of a study of response to subunit inactivated influenza vaccine. This CDR3 is 13 amino acids long. Per germline, CDR1 KGHSH and CDR2 LQKENI. V was pared by 4 bases and J by 3 bases, with 10 bases between. TCRdb used MiXCR to reprocess the RT-PCR reads, holding one entry per CDR3 protein. The repertoire consists of approximately 530,000 distinct CDR3 sequences, with less than 10% occurring once and the leading ten covering roughly 13%. The source is a man aged 45 to 70 who received an inactivated influenza vaccine. This rearrangement joins TRBV18 to TRBJ2-7; TRBD2 might be the D (5 bases). The source was PBMCs from blood, collected about 23 months after vaccination. Written as DNA, the CDR3 is TGTGCCAGCTCACTAAGACGGGACTACGAGCAGTACTTC. Encoded protein: CASSLRRDYEQYF.